This TCR beta chain was profiled in a study of blood T cell repertoires in COVID-19. Study background: In each case, the material was cDNA or gDNA derived from T cells, B-cell-depleted T cells, or PBMCs.

Original data processing: From reference gene primer amplification, estimates of nucleated cell counts were derived. Some clones are missing from TCRdb's copy, which holds only in-frame ones; the method was immunoSEQ multiplex PCR. Clone size and V and J calls were adopted from that table, with D and trimming inferred from the DNA. Of a few hundred thousand clones in the sample, around 80% were seen once. This CDR3 region has 12 residues. Germline-derived CDR1 and CDR2 are SGHNT and YENEEA. V lost 1 base to trimming and J lost 12 bases, with 10 bases between them. Participant ages covered about 18 to 100 years across about two dozen US areas. Cohorts were determined from participant-reported clinical history.

The receptor comes from a man younger than 40 with acute COVID-19. The sequenced sample was PBMCs or T cells enriched from blood (not recorded which). The chain is built from TRBV11-3 and TRBJ2-1; possible D gene TRBD1, 5 bases. The CDR3 here is CASSLVRTRQFF. The CDR3 DNA follows: TGTGCCAGCAGCTTAGTTAGGACAAGGCAGTTCTTC.